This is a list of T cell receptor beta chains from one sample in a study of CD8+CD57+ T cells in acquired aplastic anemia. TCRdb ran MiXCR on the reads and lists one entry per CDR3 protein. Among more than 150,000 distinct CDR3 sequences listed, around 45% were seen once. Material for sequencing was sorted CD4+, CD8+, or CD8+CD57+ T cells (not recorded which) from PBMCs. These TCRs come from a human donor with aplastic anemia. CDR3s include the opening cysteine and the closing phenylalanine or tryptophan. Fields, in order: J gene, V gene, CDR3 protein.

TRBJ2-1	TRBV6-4	CASNEGYNEQFF
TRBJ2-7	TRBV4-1	CASSQVSGDVYEQYF
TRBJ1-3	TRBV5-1	CASSLGKGSGNTICF
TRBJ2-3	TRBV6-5	CASRIDRLRDTQYF
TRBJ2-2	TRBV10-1	CASRGQGPTGELFF
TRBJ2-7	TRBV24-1	CATSAREPRTGGAYEQYF
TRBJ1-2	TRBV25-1	CASSESRQMPHGYTF
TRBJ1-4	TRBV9	CASSAGDYEKLFF
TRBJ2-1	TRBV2	CASRLAKLNEQFF
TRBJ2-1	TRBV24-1	CASTGFLAVSYNEQFF
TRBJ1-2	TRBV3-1	CASSLMTRGYTF
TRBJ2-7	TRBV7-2	CASSLDRADEQYF
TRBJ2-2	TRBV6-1	CASSPRGTGELFF
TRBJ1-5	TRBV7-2	CASSKRPQGGTLGNQPQHF
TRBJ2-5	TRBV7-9	CASSSEDRGAGTQYF
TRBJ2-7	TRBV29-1	CSVGSGGYEQYF
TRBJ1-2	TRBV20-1	CSASRSNGYTF
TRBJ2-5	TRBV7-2	CASSLERTILETQYF
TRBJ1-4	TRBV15	CATSRDRWNEKLFF
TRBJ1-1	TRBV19	CASSTMLKTEAFF
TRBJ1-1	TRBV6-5	CASSYTQGGLTEAFF
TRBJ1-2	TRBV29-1	CSALGQLYGYTF
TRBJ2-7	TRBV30	CAWSGTSWGYEQYF
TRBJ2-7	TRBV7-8	CASSLDRGPYEQYF
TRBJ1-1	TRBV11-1	CASSSPTGGTEAFF
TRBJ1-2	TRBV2	CASSGRDYGYTF
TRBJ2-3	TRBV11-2	CASSPPGAGGGTDTQYF
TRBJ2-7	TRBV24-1	CATSKDSFNYEQYF
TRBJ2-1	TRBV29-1	CSVCASSLGQFGNNEQSF
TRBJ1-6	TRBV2	CASSVGGSPLHF
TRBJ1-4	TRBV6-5	CASSYSSRSEKLFF
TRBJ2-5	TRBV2	CASVVLRGRETQYF
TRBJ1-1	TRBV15	CATRGNTEAFF
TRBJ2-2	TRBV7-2	CASSLAWRGTGELFF
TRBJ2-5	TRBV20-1	CSADRVGQETQYF
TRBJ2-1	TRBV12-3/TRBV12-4	CASSSLSGRSSYNEQFF
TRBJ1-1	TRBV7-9	CASSIWAEGTEAFF
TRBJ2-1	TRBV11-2	CASSLDSTYNEQFF
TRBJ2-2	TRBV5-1	CASSPRDTGELFF
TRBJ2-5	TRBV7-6	CASSQPTEFETQYF
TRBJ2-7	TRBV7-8	CASSMNLERSYEQYF
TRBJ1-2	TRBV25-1	CASSLGLNYGYTF
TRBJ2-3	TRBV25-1	CASVEPSGSWADTQYF
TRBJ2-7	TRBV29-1	CSVLAGGLLNEQYF